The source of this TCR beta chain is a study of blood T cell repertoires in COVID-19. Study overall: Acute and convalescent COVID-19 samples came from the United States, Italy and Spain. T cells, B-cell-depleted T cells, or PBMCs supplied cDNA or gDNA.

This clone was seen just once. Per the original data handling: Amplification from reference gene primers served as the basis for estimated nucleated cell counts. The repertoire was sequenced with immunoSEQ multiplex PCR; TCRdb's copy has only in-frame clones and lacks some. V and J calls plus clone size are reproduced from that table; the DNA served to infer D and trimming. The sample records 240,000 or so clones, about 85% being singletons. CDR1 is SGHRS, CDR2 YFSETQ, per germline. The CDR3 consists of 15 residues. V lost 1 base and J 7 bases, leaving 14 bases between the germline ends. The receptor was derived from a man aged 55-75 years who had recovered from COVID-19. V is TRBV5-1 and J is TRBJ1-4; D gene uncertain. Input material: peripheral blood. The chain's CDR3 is CASSLLGPRGEKLFF. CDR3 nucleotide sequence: TGCGCCAGCAGCTTGTTGGGCCCCCGGGGTGAAAAACTGTTTTTT.